This passage covers 17 T cell receptor beta chains from one sample sequenced in a study of PD-1 blockade in classical Hodgkin lymphoma. The time point was: newly diagnosed, previously untreated cHL patient sample. Magnetic negative selection of thawed PBMCs was the method by which CD4+ T cells were purified. Assay: immunoSEQ multiplex PCR; the TCRdb copy retains only in-frame clones and omits some. The data show 22,000 or so clones, about 91% seen once. Material for sequencing was CD4+ T cells from blood. The receptors here all came from a human donor with classical Hodgkin lymphoma.

CDR3 DNA: TGTGCCAGCAGCTTCTCCTACGAGCAGTACTTC. Encoded protein: CASSFSYEQYF. The chain carries TRBV7-8 and TRBJ2-7, with no clear D. The germline gives CDR1 SGHVS, CDR2 FQNEAQ. Trimming removed 3 bases at V and 0 bases at J, with 0 bases between. This CDR3 has 11 amino acids.

The chain carries TRBV11-3 and TRBJ2-1; D may be TRBD1 or TRBD2 (5 bases each). Trimming shortened V by 1 base and J by 4 bases, and 11 bases separated the two germline ends. CDR3 length: 15 residues. Looked up from germline, CDR1 is SGHNT and CDR2 is YENEEA. The CDR3 DNA reads TGTGCCAGCAGCTTAGTGTGGGACCCGTACAATGAGCAGTTCTTC. Encoded protein: CASSLVWDPYNEQFF.

The V and J genes are TRBV6-5 and TRBJ2-5, with D perhaps matching TRBD2 (6 bases). The end of the DNA fits TRBJ2-7 better, so the J call may be wrong. CDR3 length: 15 residues. Germline CDR1 MNHEY, CDR2 SVGAGI. The CDR3 region is CASSYSAGTLYEQYF. In DNA, the CDR3 is TGTGCCAGCAGTTACTCCGCGGGGACTCTCTACGAGCAGTACTTC.

The rearrangement uses TRBV5-5 and TRBJ2-1; D is possibly TRBD2 (6 bases). V lost 4 bases to trimming and J lost 9 bases, with 23 bases between them. The CDR3 runs to 16 residues. Germline-derived CDR1 and CDR2 are SGHKS and YYEKEE (reference sequence). CDR3 in DNA: TGTGCCAGCAGCCGGAGGGCTGAAGGAACCAGTCCTGAGCAGTTCTTC. Translating gives CASSRRAEGTSPEQFF.

The chain joins TRBV5-1 to TRBJ2-7; the D gene could be TRBD1 or TRBD2 (5 bases each). The CDR3 has 14 amino acids. Germline V gives CDR1 SGHRS, CDR2 YFSETQ. V lost 0 bases to trimming and J lost 1 base, with 8 bases between them. The CDR3 spells CASSLGGFSYEQYF. The CDR3 nucleotides are TGCGCCAGCAGCTTGGGGGGGTTTTCCTACGAGCAGTACTTC.

V is TRBV21-1 and J is TRBJ1-5; the D call in the table, TRBD1, was not verified against the DNA. TRBV21-1 is a recognized pseudogene. The CDR3 covers 23 residues. In DNA, the CDR3 is TGTGCCAGCAGCAAAGAGGAGCCGGGACAGGGGGCGTTTGATTTGGTTCGCAATCAGCCCCAGCATTTT. Amino acid sequence: CASSKEEPGQGAFDLVRNQPQHF.

The V call is TRBV2, the J call TRBJ1-6; TRBD1 might be the D (6 bases). Trimming left V 8 bases short and J 7 bases short, with 9 bases between. The CDR3 runs to 12 residues. Germline loops: CDR1 SNHLY, CDR2 FYNNEI. This CDR3 reads CASGTMNSPLHF. The CDR3 coding sequence is TGTGCCAGCGGGACAATGAATTCACCCCTCCACTTT.

This chain joins TRBV11-2 and TRBJ2-1; 9 nucleotides line up with TRBD2. J was trimmed by 2 bases and V by 4 bases; bases with no gene match: 3. Germline V lookup: CDR1 SGHAT, CDR2 FQNNGV. The CDR3 has 15 amino acids. CDR3 nucleotide sequence: TGTGCCAGCAGCTCGACTAGCGGTCCCTACAATGAGCAGTTCTTC. Protein sequence: CASSSTSGPYNEQFF.

CDR3 nucleotide sequence: TGCGCCAGCAGCATACGACAGTACAATGAGCAGTTCTTC. Encoded protein: CASSIRQYNEQFF. The chain has TRBV5-1 and TRBJ2-1, with D tentatively TRBD1 (5 bases). The CDR3 extends over 13 amino acids. Trimming removed 4 bases at V and 4 bases at J, with 9 bases between. Germline-derived CDR1 and CDR2 are SGHRS and YFSETQ.

The rearrangement uses TRBV6-5 and TRBJ2-7; D might be TRBD1 (6 bases). The CDR3 runs to 15 residues. The ends were cut back, 0 bases at V and 0 bases at J, with 9 bases in the middle. CDR1 is MNHEY, CDR2 SVGAGI, per germline. CDR3 sequence reads: CASSYSPGASYEQYF. The CDR3 DNA follows: TGTGCCAGCAGTTACTCTCCAGGGGCCTCCTACGAGCAGTACTTC.

The rearrangement uses TRBV6-5 and TRBJ1-6; D is possibly TRBD1 (5 bases). Germline-derived CDR1 and CDR2 are MNHEY and SVGAGI. This CDR3 region has 13 residues. With 5 bases removed from V and 9 bases from J, the gap between germline ends came to 11 bases. The CDR3 region has the DNA TGTGCCAGCAGTAGAGGGGTTGGTTCACCCCTCCACTTT. It codes for CASSRGVGSPLHF.

This chain joins TRBV2 and TRBJ2-2; the match to TRBD1 covers 7 bases. V lost 10 bases, J lost 8 bases, and 19 bases stayed unmatched. The CDR3 runs to 16 residues. Per the germline V gene, CDR1 is SNHLY and CDR2 is FYNNEI. The CDR3 protein is CATGSTGQFVVGELFF. The CDR3 region has the DNA TGTGCCACCGGGTCGACGGGACAGTTTGTAGTAGGGGAGCTGTTTTTT.

The chain links TRBV29-1 to TRBJ2-5, with D uncertain. The CDR3 loop spans 13 amino acids. The germline gives CDR1 SQVTM, CDR2 ANQGSEA. Trimming took off 4 bases at V and 5 bases at J, with 14 bases between the two ends. The CDR3 region has the DNA TGCAGCGTTGCTCCGCGGTTCAGGGAGACCCAGTACTTC. It translates to CSVAPRFRETQYF. Filled out from reference TRBV29-1 and TRBJ2-5, the complete variable domain reads SAVISQKPSRDICQRGTSLTIQCQVDSQVTMMFWYRQQPGQSLTLIATANQGSEATYESGFVIDKFPISRPNLTFSTLTVSNMSPEDSSIYLCSVAPRFRETQYFGPGTRLLVL.

This clone was counted a single time. The chain uses TRBV6-5 and TRBJ1-1; possibly TRBD1 for D (5 bases). The CDR3 is 14 residues long. In germline, CDR1 is MNHEY, CDR2 SVGAGI. Trimming took 5 bases from V and 5 from J, leaving 15 bases between them. The CDR3 is CASSKTRDRTEAFF. CDR3 DNA sequence: TGTGCCAGCAGTAAAACGCGGGACCGTACTGAAGCTTTCTTT.

The rearrangement joins TRBV5-1 to TRBJ2-2; possible D gene TRBD1, 6 bases. This CDR3 has 15 amino acids. V dropped 4 bases and J dropped 3 bases, with 13 bases sitting between them. CDR1 and CDR2 from the germline V gene are SGHRS and YFSETQ. The CDR3, as DNA: TGCGCCAGCAGCAGAGGGGGTAGCGACACCGGGGAGCTGTTTTTT. It encodes CASSRGGSDTGELFF.

The V and J genes are TRBV28 and TRBJ2-1; the D gene is possibly TRBD1 (5 bases). From germline, CDR1 is MDHEN and CDR2 SYDVKM. The CDR3 extends over 14 amino acids. The V gene lost 5 bases and the J gene lost 3 bases, with 11 bases spanning the gap. CDR3 protein: CASSKGSIYNEQFF. The DNA of the CDR3 is TGTGCCAGCAGTAAGGGGTCAATCTACAATGAGCAGTTCTTC. The full variable domain, in which reference TRBV28 and TRBJ2-1 provide the parts outside the CDR3, is DVKVTQSSRYLVKRTGEKVFLECVQDMDHENMFWYRQDPGLGLRLIYFSYDVKMKEKGDIPEGYSVSREKKERFSLILESASTNQTSMYLCASSKGSIYNEQFFGPGTRLTVL.

V and J are TRBV9 and TRBJ2-1; weak D call: TRBD2 (5 bases). The CDR3 is made up of 12 amino acids. V dropped 4 bases and J dropped 10 bases, with 12 bases sitting between them. Germline V lookup: CDR1 SGDLS, CDR2 YYNGEE. CDR3 loop: CASSPRAGEQFF. The CDR3 DNA is TGTGCCAGCAGCCCTCGTGCGGGCGAGCAGTTCTTC.